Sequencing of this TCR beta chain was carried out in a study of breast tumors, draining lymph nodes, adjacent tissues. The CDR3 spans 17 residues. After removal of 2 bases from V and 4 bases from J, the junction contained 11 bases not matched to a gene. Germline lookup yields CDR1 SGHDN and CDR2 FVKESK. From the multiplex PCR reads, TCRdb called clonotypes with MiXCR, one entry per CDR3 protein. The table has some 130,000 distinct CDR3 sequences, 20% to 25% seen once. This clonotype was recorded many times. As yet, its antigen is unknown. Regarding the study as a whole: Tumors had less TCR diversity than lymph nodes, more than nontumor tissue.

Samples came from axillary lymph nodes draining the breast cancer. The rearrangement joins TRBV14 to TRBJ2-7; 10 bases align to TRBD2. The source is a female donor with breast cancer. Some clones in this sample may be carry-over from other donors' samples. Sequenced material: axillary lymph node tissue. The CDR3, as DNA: TGTGCCAGCAGCCAAAGAAAGGGAGCGGGAGGGTATTACGAGCAGTACTTC. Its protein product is CASSQRKGAGGYYEQYF.